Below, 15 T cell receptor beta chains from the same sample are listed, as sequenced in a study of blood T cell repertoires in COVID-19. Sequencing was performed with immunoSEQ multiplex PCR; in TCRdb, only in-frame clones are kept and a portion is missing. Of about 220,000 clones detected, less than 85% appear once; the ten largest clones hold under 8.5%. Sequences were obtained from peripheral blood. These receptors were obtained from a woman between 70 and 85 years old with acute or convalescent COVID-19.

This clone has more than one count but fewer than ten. CDR3 sequence: CASSNRVGTEAFF. CDR3 nucleotides: TGTGCCAGCAGTAACAGGGTCGGCACTGAAGCTTTCTTT. The rearrangement links TRBV6-5 to TRBJ1-1; a possible D gene is TRBD1 (6 bases). The germline gives CDR1 MNHEY, CDR2 SVGAGI. The CDR3 has 13 residues. Trimming took off 5 bases at V and 4 bases at J, with 11 bases between the two ends.

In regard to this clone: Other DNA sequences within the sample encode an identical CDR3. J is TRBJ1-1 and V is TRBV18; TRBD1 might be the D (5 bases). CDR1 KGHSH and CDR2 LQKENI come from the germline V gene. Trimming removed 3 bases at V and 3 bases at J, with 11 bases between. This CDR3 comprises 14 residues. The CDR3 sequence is CASSPQGGDTEAFF. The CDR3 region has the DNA TGTGCCAGCTCACCTCAGGGAGGGGACACTGAAGCTTTCTTT. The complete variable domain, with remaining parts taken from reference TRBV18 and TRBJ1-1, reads NAGVMQNPRHLVRRRGQEARLRCSPMKGHSHVYWYRQLPEEGLKFMVYLQKENIIDESGMPKERFSAEFPKEGPSILRIQQVVRGDSAAYFCASSPQGGDTEAFFGQGTRLTVV.

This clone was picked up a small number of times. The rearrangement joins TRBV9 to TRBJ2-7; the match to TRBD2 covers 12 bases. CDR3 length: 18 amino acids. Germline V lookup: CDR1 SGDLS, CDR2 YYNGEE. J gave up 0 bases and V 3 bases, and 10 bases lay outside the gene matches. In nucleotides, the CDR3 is TGTGCCAGCAGCGCCGGGACTAGCGGGCCGAAAAGCTCCTACGAGCAGTACTTC. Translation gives CASSAGTSGPKSSYEQYF. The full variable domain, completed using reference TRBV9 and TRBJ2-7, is DSGVTQTPKHLITATGQRVTLRCSPRSGDLSVYWYQQSLDQGLQFLIQYYNGEERAKGNILERFSAQQFPDLHSELNLSSLELGDSALYFCASSAGTSGPKSSYEQYFGPGTRLTVT.

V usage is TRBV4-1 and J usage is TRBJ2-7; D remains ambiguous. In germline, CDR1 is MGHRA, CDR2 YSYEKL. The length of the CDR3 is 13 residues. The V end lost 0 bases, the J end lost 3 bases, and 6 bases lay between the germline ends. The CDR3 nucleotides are TGCGCCAGCAGCCAAGACATCTACTACGAGCAGTACTTC. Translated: CASSQDIYYEQYF.

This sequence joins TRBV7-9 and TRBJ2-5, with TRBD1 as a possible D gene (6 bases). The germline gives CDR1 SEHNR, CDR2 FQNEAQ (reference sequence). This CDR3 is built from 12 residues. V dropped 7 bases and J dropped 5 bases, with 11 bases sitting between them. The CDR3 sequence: CASNRDRETQYF. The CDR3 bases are TGTGCCAGCAACAGGGACCGGGAGACCCAGTACTTC.

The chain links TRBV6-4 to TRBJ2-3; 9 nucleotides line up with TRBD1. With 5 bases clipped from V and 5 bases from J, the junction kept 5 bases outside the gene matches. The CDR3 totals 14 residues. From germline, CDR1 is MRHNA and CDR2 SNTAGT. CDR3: CASSRQGDVDTQYF. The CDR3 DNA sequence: TGTGCCAGCAGTCGACAGGGGGATGTAGATACGCAGTATTTT.

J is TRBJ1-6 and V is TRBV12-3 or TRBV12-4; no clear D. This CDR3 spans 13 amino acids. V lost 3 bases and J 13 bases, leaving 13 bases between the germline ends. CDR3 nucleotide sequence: TGTGCCAGCAGTTTTTATGGGGAGTCCCCCCTCCACTTT. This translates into CASSFYGESPLHF.

The CDR3 loop is CASSVGVGGLGEETQYF. The CDR3 DNA reads TGTGCCAGCAGCGTAGGAGTCGGAGGGTTAGGGGAAGAGACCCAGTACTTC. The rearrangement joins TRBV9 to TRBJ2-5, with a possible D match to TRBD2 (6 bases). Germline V gene data show CDR1 as SGDLS and CDR2 as YYNGEE. Between the trimmed V and J ends, which lost 0 bases and 3 bases, there was a span of 18 bases. The CDR3 extends over 17 amino acids.

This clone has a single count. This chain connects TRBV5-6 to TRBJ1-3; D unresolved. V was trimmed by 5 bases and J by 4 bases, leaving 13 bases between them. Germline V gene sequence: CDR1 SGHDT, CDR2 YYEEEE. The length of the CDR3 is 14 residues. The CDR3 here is CASSGREAGNTIYF. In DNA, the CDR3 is TGTGCCAGCAGTGGAAGGGAGGCCGGAAACACCATATATTTT. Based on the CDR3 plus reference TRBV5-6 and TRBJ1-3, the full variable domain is DAGVTQSPTHLIKTRGQQVTLRCSPKSGHDTVSWYQQALGQGPQFIFQYYEEEERQRGNFPDRFSGHQFPNYSSELNVNALLLGDSALYLCASSGREAGNTIYFGEGSWLTVV.

CDR3 nucleotides: TGTGCCAGCAGCTCCCGGGGGGTCTCGAAGGTC. It yields the protein CASSSRGVSKV. This sequence joins TRBV11-2 and TRBJ2-7; 7 bases are shared with TRBD2. The germline gives CDR1 SGHAT, CDR2 FQNNGV. The length of the CDR3 is 11 residues.

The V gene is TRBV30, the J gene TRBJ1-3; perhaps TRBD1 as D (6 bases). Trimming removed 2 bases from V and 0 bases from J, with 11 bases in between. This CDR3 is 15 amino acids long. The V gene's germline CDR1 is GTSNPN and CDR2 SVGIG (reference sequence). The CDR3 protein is CAWSPTGSSGNTIYF. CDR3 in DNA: TGTGCCTGGAGTCCGACAGGTAGCTCTGGAAACACCATATATTTT. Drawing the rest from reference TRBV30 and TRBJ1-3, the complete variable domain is SQTIHQWPATLVQPVGSPLSLECTVEGTSNPNLYWYRQAAGRGLQLLFYSVGIGQISSEVPQNLSASRPQDRQFILSSKKLLLSDSGFYLCAWSPTGSSGNTIYFGEGSWLTVV.

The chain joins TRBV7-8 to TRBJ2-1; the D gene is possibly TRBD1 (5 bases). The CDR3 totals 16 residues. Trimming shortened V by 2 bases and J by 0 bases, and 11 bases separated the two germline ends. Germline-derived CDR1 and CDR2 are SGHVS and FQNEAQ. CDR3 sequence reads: CASSLWGHSSYNEQFF. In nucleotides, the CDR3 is TGTGCCAGCAGCTTATGGGGCCATAGCTCCTACAATGAGCAGTTCTTC. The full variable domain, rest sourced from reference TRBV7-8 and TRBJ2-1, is GAGVSQSPRYKVAKRGQDVALRCDPISGHVSLFWYQQALGQGPEFLTYFQNEAQLDKSGLPSDRFFAERPEGSVSTLKIQRTQQEDSAVYLCASSLWGHSSYNEQFFGPGTRLTVL.

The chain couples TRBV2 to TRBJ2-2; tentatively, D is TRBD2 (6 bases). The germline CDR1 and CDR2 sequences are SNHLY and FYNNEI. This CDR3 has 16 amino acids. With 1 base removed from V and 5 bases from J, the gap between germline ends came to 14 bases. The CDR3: CASSEGGMRVTGELFF. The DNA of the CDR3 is TGTGCCAGCAGTGAAGGCGGGATGAGGGTGACCGGGGAGCTGTTTTTT.

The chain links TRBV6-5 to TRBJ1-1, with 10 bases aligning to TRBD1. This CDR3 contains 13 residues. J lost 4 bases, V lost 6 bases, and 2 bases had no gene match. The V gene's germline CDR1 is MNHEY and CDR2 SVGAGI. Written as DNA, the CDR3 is TGTGCCAGCAGATGGACAGGGGGCACTGAAGCTTTCTTT. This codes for CASRWTGGTEAFF.

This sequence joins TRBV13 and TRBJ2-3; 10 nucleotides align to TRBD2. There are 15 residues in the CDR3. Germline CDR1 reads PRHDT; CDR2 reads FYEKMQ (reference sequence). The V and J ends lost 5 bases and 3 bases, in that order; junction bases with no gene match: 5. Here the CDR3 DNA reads TGTGCCAGCAGCCTGAAGCGGGGGGGAACAGATACGCAGTATTTT. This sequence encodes CASSLKRGGTDTQYF.